This T cell receptor beta chain emerged from a study of T cell responses to AZD1222 COVID-19 vaccine. This clone was found a few times. What it recognizes is unknown. Whole-study findings and limits: All repertoire sampling was performed exclusively after the peak T cell response. It was only a handful of AZD1222 recipients who were seropositive at baseline. The study found vaccine-associated CD4 TCRs spanning spike, dominant at 160-218 and 743-854.

TCRdb's table, derived via immunoSEQ multiplex PCR, lists solely in-frame clones and lacks some. Here the sample spans about 94,000 clones, less than 85% being singletons. This CDR3 contains 16 residues. With 0 bases clipped from V and 2 bases from J, the junction kept 3 bases outside the gene matches. CDR1 and CDR2 from the germline V gene are SGHRS and YFSETQ. The receptor was isolated from an adult who received the AZD1222 COVID-19 vaccine. Sequenced here: peripheral blood, sampled 28 days after the second AZD1222 dose. The rearrangement links TRBV5-1 to TRBJ2-3, with 10 bases fitting TRBD1. CDR3 region: CASSLVGTGDTDTQYF. DNA of the CDR3: TGCGCCAGCAGCTTGGTAGGGACAGGGGACACAGATACGCAGTATTTT.